These 15 T cell receptor beta chains share one sample of origin, sequenced in a study of cytomegalovirus exposure and HLA in healthy donors. Here immunoSEQ multiplex PCR was the method, and the copy in TCRdb shows in-frame clones only, minus some. The sample records approximately 170,000 clones, about 85% being singletons. The sample was PBMCs. The receptor source for this set is a man in his late teens or twenties in good health and CMV-seropositive.

V and J are TRBV5-1 and TRBJ2-7, with 8 bases identical to TRBD1. Losses at the gene ends were 8 bases for V and 0 bases for J; bases not matched to a gene: 4. The CDR3 has 13 amino acids. The germline CDR1 and CDR2 sequences are SGHRS and YFSETQ. This CDR3 is CASRDRSSYEQYF. For the CDR3, the DNA is TGCGCCAGTAGGGACAGGAGCTCCTACGAGCAGTACTTC.

This chain uses TRBV18 with TRBJ2-3; a possible D gene is TRBD1 (5 bases). The CDR3 is made up of 16 amino acids. Trimming cost V 3 bases and J 0 bases, with 13 bases left between them. Germline loops: CDR1 KGHSH, CDR2 LQKENI. This CDR3 is CASSPGVRQSTDTQYF. The CDR3 nucleotides are TGTGCCAGCTCACCCGGAGTGAGACAGAGCACAGATACGCAGTATTTT.

This chain connects TRBV27 to TRBJ1-3; possibly TRBD1 for D (5 bases). Trimming removed 0 bases at V and 0 bases at J, with 12 bases between. The CDR3 covers 17 residues. CDR1 is MNHEY and CDR2 is SMNVEV in the germline V gene (reference sequence). In DNA, the CDR3 is TGTGCCAGCAGTTTATCGGCCCCAGGGATCTCTGGAAACACCATATATTTT. This translates into CASSLSAPGISGNTIYF.

This clone was seen only once. This rearrangement joins TRBV6-6 to TRBJ2-5, with D perhaps matching TRBD2 (6 bases). The CDR3 extends over 15 amino acids. The germline V and J ends were trimmed by 7 bases and 5 bases, with 20 bases remaining between them. In germline, CDR1 is MNHNY, CDR2 SVGAGI (reference sequence). DNA for the CDR3: TGTGCCAGCACCGAGATCGGGGGTGTGCGGGAGACCCAGTACTTC. Protein sequence: CASTEIGGVRETQYF.

This chain connects TRBV10-3 to TRBJ1-1; D call uncertain. V shed 3 bases and J shed 1 base, with 6 bases lying between them. The CDR3 is 13 amino acids. The germline gives CDR1 ENHRY, CDR2 SYGVKD. The CDR3 sequence: CAISDVQNTEAFF. The CDR3 DNA sequence: TGTGCCATCAGTGACGTACAGAACACTGAAGCTTTCTTT.

The rearrangement uses TRBV5-6 and TRBJ2-7; TRBD2 agrees at 11 bases. This CDR3 has 15 residues. Germline trimming cut 4 bases from V and 2 bases from J; bases unmatched to any gene: 5. Germline V gene lookup returns CDR1 SGHDT and CDR2 YYEEEE. CDR3 residues: CASSGGLAGTYEQYF. CDR3 coding DNA: TGTGCCAGCAGCGGAGGACTAGCGGGCACCTACGAGCAGTACTTC.

The CDR3 coding sequence is TGTGCCAGTACTTTGCCAGGACAGGTGAACACCGGGGAGCTGTTTTTT. It specifies CASTLPGQVNTGELFF. The rearrangement joins TRBV19 to TRBJ2-2; 7 bases map to TRBD1. Germline CDR1 LNHDA, CDR2 SQIVND (reference sequence). The CDR3 extends over 16 amino acids. Trimming removed 7 bases from V and 1 base from J; junction bases left unmatched: 9.

The sample holds a few counts of this clone. This sample includes further DNA sequences coding for the same CDR3. The chain links TRBV2 to TRBJ2-7, with 7 bases identical to TRBD1. CDR1 and CDR2 (germline): SNHLY, FYNNEI. Trimming at V came to 4 bases and at J to 3 bases, leaving 0 bases not matched to a gene. The CDR3 loop spans 12 amino acids. CDR3 residues: CASSGTGYEQYF. The CDR3 DNA reads as TGTGCCAGCAGTGGGACAGGCTACGAGCAGTACTTC.

V and J are TRBV5-1 and TRBJ1-1; D is perhaps TRBD1 (5 bases). V lost 7 bases to trimming and J lost 4 bases, with 17 bases between them. The CDR3 runs 14 residues. Germline CDR1 is SGHRS and CDR2 is YFSETQ. CDR3: CASSASGGGTEAFF. CDR3 nucleotides: TGCGCCAGCTCTGCCTCGGGCGGGGGCACTGAAGCTTTCTTT.

This rearrangement joins TRBV11-2 to TRBJ2-7, with a weak D call TRBD2 (6 bases). There are 14 residues in the CDR3. The germline V and J ends were trimmed by 4 bases and 0 bases, with 10 bases remaining between them. CDR1 is SGHAT and CDR2 is FQNNGV in the germline V gene. DNA for the CDR3: TGTGCCAGCAGCTCTTCTAGCGTCTCCTACGAGCAGTACTTC. Protein sequence: CASSSSSVSYEQYF.

This rearrangement joins TRBV6-1 to TRBJ2-6, with D possibly being TRBD2 (5 bases). The germline V and J ends were trimmed by 4 bases and 0 bases, with 7 bases remaining between them. This CDR3 comprises 15 residues. The germline CDR1 and CDR2 sequences are MNHNS and SASEGT. CDR3 region: CASSGGFSGANVLTF. CDR3 coding DNA: TGTGCCAGCAGTGGAGGGTTCTCTGGGGCCAACGTCCTGACTTTC.

The CDR3 reads CASSVGGQGNNEQFF. CDR3 bases: TGTGCCAGCAGCGTAGGGGGACAGGGTAACAATGAGCAGTTCTTC. V usage is TRBV9 and J usage is TRBJ2-1, with TRBD1 identical over 9 bases. Losses at the gene ends were 0 bases for V and 5 bases for J; bases not matched to a gene: 3. Germline V lookup: CDR1 SGDLS, CDR2 YYNGEE. The CDR3 runs to 15 residues.

V usage is TRBV5-1 and J usage is TRBJ1-1; D possibly corresponds to TRBD1 (5 bases). CDR3 length: 13 residues. The V gene lost 0 bases and the J gene lost 6 bases, with 9 bases spanning the gap. Germline-derived CDR1 and CDR2 are SGHRS and YFSETQ. DNA for the CDR3: TGCGCCAGCAGCTTGGAGCAGGGCCCTGAAGCTTTCTTT. Amino acids: CASSLEQGPEAFF.

The V gene is TRBV5-1, the J gene TRBJ2-3, with 8 bases lining up with TRBD1. The trim removed 4 bases at V and 5 bases at J, leaving 9 bases unmatched. The germline V gene encodes CDR1 SGHRS and CDR2 YFSETQ. CDR3 length: 15 amino acids. The CDR3 sequence: CASSLTGGKVDTQYF. In nucleotides, the CDR3 is TGCGCCAGCAGCCTTACAGGGGGGAAAGTAGATACGCAGTATTTT.

The rearrangement links TRBV4-1 to TRBJ1-4; 7 positions match TRBD1. Trimming at V came to 0 bases and at J to 5 bases, leaving 9 bases not matched to a gene. CDR3 length: 17 amino acids. CDR1 and CDR2 (germline): MGHRA, YSYEKL. CDR3 in amino acids: CASSQDDRETLNEKLFF. The CDR3 DNA is TGCGCCAGCAGCCAAGACGACAGGGAGACGCTGAATGAAAAACTGTTTTTT.